This T cell receptor (beta chain) was found in a study of cytomegalovirus exposure and HLA in healthy donors. Study-level information: There were 100 million to 130 million unique TCR beta sequences, drawn from 150 million to 200 million T cells, in an earlier analysis.

Notes on the study in general: Reportedly, fewer N-insertions than the approximately 700-donor mean appeared in an Asian-associated ancestry cluster in a later analysis. In a later analysis, V- and J-gene trimming of beta chains associated with a DCLRE1C missense variant, replicated independently.

Amplification used 60 Vbeta primers and 13 Jbeta primers. Libraries were prepared by immunoSEQ multiplex PCR; TCRdb keeps only in-frame clonotypes and omits some of them. The table has approximately 100,000 clones, 75% to 85% seen once. Worth noting for this clone: What it recognizes is unknown.

The V gene lost 3 bases and the J gene lost 4 bases, with 16 bases spanning the gap. CDR1 is WNHNN, CDR2 SYGVQD, per germline (reference sequence). The CDR3 contains 15 residues. The chain has TRBV10-1 and TRBJ2-7, with unresolved D. The sample comprised PBMCs. The origin of this receptor is a middle-aged woman in good health and CMV-seronegative. The CDR3 sequence is CASSELWRQPYEQYF. The CDR3 nucleotides are TGCGCCAGCAGTGAACTCTGGCGGCAGCCTTACGAGCAGTACTTC.